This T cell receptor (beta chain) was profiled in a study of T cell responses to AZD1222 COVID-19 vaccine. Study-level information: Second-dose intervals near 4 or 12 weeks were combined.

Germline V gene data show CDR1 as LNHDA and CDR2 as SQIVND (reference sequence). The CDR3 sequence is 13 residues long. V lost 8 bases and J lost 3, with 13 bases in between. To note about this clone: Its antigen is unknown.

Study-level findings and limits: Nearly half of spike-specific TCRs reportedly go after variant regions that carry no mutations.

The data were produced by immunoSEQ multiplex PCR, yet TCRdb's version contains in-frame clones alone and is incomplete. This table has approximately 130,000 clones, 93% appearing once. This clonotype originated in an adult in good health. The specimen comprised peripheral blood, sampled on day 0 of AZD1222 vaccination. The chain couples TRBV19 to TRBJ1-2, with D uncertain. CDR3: CASSWGLDYGYTF. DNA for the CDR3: TGTGCCAGTTCGTGGGGTTTAGACTATGGCTACACCTTC.